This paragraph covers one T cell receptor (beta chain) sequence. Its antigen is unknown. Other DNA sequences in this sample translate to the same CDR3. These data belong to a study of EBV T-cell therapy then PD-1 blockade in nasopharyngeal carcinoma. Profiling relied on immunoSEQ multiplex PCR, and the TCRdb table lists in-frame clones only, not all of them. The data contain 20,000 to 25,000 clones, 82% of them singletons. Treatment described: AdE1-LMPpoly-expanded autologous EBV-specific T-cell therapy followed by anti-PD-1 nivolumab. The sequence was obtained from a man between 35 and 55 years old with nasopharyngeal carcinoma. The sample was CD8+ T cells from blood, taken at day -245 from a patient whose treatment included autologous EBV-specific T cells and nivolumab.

Here the CDR3 reads CASRRPDEKLFF. CDR3 nucleotides: TGTGCCAGTAGACGCCCTGATGAAAAACTGTTTTTT. The rearrangement joins TRBV19 to TRBJ1-4; D gene uncertain. This CDR3 is 12 amino acids long. Per germline, CDR1 LNHDA and CDR2 SQIVND (reference sequence). V was shortened by 6 bases and J by 6 bases, with 8 bases between the two germline ends. The entire variable domain, with the rest obtained from reference TRBV19 and TRBJ1-4, is as follows: DGGITQSPKYLFRKEGQNVTLSCEQNLNHDAMYWYRQDPGQGLRLIYYSQIVNDFQKGDIAEGYSVSREKKESFPLTVTSAQKNPTAFYLCASRRPDEKLFFGSGTQLSVL.